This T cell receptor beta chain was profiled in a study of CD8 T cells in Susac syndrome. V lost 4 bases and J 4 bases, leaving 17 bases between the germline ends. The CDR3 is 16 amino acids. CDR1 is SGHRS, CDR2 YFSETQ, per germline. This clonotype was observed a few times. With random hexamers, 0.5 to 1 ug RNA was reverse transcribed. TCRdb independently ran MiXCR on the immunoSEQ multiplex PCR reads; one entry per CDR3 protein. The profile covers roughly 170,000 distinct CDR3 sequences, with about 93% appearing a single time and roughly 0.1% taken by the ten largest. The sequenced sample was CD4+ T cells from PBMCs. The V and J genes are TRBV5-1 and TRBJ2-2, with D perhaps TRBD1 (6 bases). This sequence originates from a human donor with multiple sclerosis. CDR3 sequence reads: CASSIQGLGVTGELFF. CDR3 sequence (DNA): TGCGCCAGCAGCATCCAGGGGTTAGGTGTCACCGGGGAGCTGTTTTTT. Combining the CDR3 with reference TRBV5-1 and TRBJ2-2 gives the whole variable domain KAGVTQTPRYLIKTRGQQVTLSCSPISGHRSVSWYQQTPGQGLQFLFEYFSETQRNKGNFPGRFSGRQFSNSRSEMNVSTLELGDSALYLCASSIQGLGVTGELFFGEGSRLTVL.